The rows below give T cell receptor beta chains drawn from one sample of a study of shared clonotypes between healthy human individuals. The assay was immunoSEQ multiplex PCR, and TCRdb's table has in-frame clones only and misses some. The sample has roughly 640,000 clones, roughly 97% seen once. Sequencing was done on a sample of naive CD4+ T cells sorted from blood. These receptors were collected from a woman in her thirties in good health. CDR3s include the opening cysteine and the closing phenylalanine or tryptophan. A D gene is named only where the DNA matches it firmly. Clone sizes are given selectively: once, few, many, or a class where the clone is expanded.

V	D	J	size	DNA	CDR3
TRBV5-1	TRBD2	TRBJ2-5	NA	TGCGCCAGCAGCTTGGATAGACTAGCGGGAGGGAAGCGGGAGACCCAGTACTTC	CASSLDRLAGGKRETQYF
TRBV7-9	TRBD2	TRBJ2-1	NA	TGTGCCAGCAGCTTCGCGGGAGGGCCAAATGGGCAGTTCTTC	CASSFAGGPNGQFF
TRBV2	NA	TRBJ2-3	NA	TGTGCCAGCACCGGGGGAGAGGGGGCAGATACGCAGTATTTT	CASTGGEGADTQYF
TRBV23-1	NA	TRBJ1-4	NA	TGCGCCAGCAGTCAACAAGAGGCAACTAATGAAAAACTGTTTTTT	CASSQQEATNEKLFF
TRBV4-2	NA	TRBJ2-1	once	TGTGCCAGCAGCCAAGATCGGAACGGGAATGAGCAGTTCTTC	CASSQDRNGNEQFF
TRBV21-1	NA	TRBJ2-2	NA	TGTGCCAGCAGCAACCCCCGGATGTGGGGGACTAACACCGGGGAGCTGTTTTTT	CASSNPRMWGTNTGELFF
TRBV4-1	NA	TRBJ2-7	once	TGCGCCAGCAGCCAAGTCACCGGGACCCGAAGATACGAGCAGTACTTC	CASSQVTGTRRYEQYF
TRBV7-2	TRBD1	TRBJ2-2	NA	TGTGCCAGCAGCGTACGGACAGGGCTGTCCGGGGAGCTGTTTTTT	CASSVRTGLSGELFF
TRBV12-5	TRBD1	TRBJ1-2	NA	TGTGCTAGTGGTTTGGGCCAGGGGGCTGAGGGGTATGGCTACACCTTC	CASGLGQGAEGYGYTF
TRBV28	NA	TRBJ2-3	NA	TGTGCCAGCAGTTTATCTGTGGGGATAGATACGCAGTATTTT	CASSLSVGIDTQYF
TRBV6-6	NA	TRBJ2-7	NA	TGTGCCAGCAGTTACACGGGGGTCCGGGAGCAGTACTTC	CASSYTGVREQYF
TRBV14	NA	TRBJ2-3	NA	TGTGCCAGCAGCCAGATGACAGAGAACACAGATACGCAGTATTTT	CASSQMTENTDTQYF
TRBV7-8	TRBD2	TRBJ2-3	NA	TGTGCCAGCACGGAACTACCTACTAGCGGGACGCAGTATTTT	CASTELPTSGTQYF
TRBV2	NA	TRBJ2-7	NA	TGTGCCAGCGCCGGGACAAACTCCTACGAGCAGTACTTC	CASAGTNSYEQYF
TRBV7-9	NA	TRBJ2-7	NA	TGTGCCAGCAGCTCGCAGGGGTACGAGCAGTACTTC	CASSSQGYEQYF
TRBV5-1	NA	TRBJ2-7	once	TGCGCCAGCAGCTCCCTCGGGGGCAGCGAGCAGTACTTC	CASSSLGGSEQYF
TRBV28	NA	TRBJ1-6	NA	TGTGCCAGCAGTTTGGACAGTTATAATTCACCCCTCCACTTT	CASSLDSYNSPLHF
TRBV27	NA	TRBJ2-7	NA	TGTGCCAGCCGGTCCGGGGTATGGGGTTCCTACGAGCAGTACTTC	CASRSGVWGSYEQYF
TRBV5-1	NA	TRBJ2-5	NA	TGCGCCAGCACGGCGGGTCCAGAGGAGACCCAGTACTTC	CASTAGPEETQYF
TRBV5-1	NA	TRBJ2-5	NA	TGCGCCAGCAGCTTGGGGACAGCCCCACAAGAGACCCAGTACTTC	CASSLGTAPQETQYF
TRBV5-4	NA	TRBJ2-5	NA	TGTGCCAGCAGCTTGATGGGACCGTACCAAGAGACCCAGTACTTC	CASSLMGPYQETQYF
TRBV7-7	TRBD2	TRBJ2-1	NA	TGTGCCAGCAGCCCCCTAGCGGGAGATCTCAATGAGCAGTTCTTC	CASSPLAGDLNEQFF
TRBV5-1	NA	TRBJ2-5	NA	TGCGCCAGCAGCTTGGCCGGACCGCAAGAGACCCAGTACTTC	CASSLAGPQETQYF
TRBV6-1	NA	TRBJ1-1	NA	TGTGCCAGCAGTGAGGACATGAACACTGAAGCTTTCTTT	CASSEDMNTEAFF
TRBV2	NA	TRBJ2-3	NA	TGTGCCAGCAGTGAAGGCCTTAGCACAGATACGCAGTATTTT	CASSEGLSTDTQYF
TRBV6-4	TRBD1	TRBJ2-1	NA	TGTGCCAGCAGTGCCCGGGACAGCATCTACAATGAGCAGTTCTTC	CASSARDSIYNEQFF
TRBV12-1	NA	TRBJ1-5	NA	TGTGCCAGCAGCTTTTTGTGCCAACATCAGCCCCAGCATTTT	CASSFLCQHQPQHF
TRBV28	TRBD1	TRBJ2-7	once	TGTGCCAGCAGTCAGGGGGACATAACCTACGAGCAGTACTTC	CASSQGDITYEQYF
TRBV10-2	TRBD1	TRBJ2-7	NA	TGCGCCAGCTCGACCCCATTTAAGGGGACAGGCTACGAGCAGTACTTC	CASSTPFKGTGYEQYF
TRBV6-4	TRBD2	TRBJ2-1	NA	TGTGCCAGCAGTGACGTCGAGACTAGCGGGGTTTTCTACAATGAGCAGTTCTTC	CASSDVETSGVFYNEQFF
TRBV7-8	TRBD1	TRBJ1-4	few	TGTGCCAGCAGCTTGTGGACAGGGGACGAAAAACTGTTTTTT	CASSLWTGDEKLFF
TRBV5-4	TRBD2	TRBJ2-1	NA	TGTGCCAGCAGCTTGAATACGGCTAGCGGGTACAATGAGCAGTTCTTC	CASSLNTASGYNEQFF
TRBV5-5	TRBD1	TRBJ1-1	NA	TGTGCCAGCAGCTCGAGACAGGGGGCCGTCTTTCCCACTGAAGCTTTCTTT	CASSSRQGAVFPTEAFF
TRBV5-1	NA	TRBJ1-4	NA	TGCGCCAGCAGCTTAGACGGACTATTGGATGAAAAACTGTTTTTT	CASSLDGLLDEKLFF
TRBV7-2	NA	TRBJ2-7	NA	TGTGCCAGCAGCGGGTCGGGCCTCTCCTACGAGCAGTACTTC	CASSGSGLSYEQYF
TRBV6-6	TRBD2	TRBJ2-1	NA	TGTGCCAGCAGCCCCAGACTAGCGGGACAGTCTGAGCAGTTCTTC	CASSPRLAGQSEQFF
TRBV28	NA	TRBJ2-7	NA	TGTGCCAGCAGTTCCAAATACGAGCAGTACTTC	CASSSKYEQYF
TRBV7-9	TRBD1	TRBJ2-1	NA	TGTGCCAGCAGCTTAGAATTTACAGGGGATATCTACAATGAGCAGTTCTTC	CASSLEFTGDIYNEQFF
TRBV2	TRBD1	TRBJ1-5	NA	TGTGCCAGCACCGAACAGGGGGGTTGGCCGCCCCAGCATTTT	CASTEQGGWPPQHF
TRBV10-3	NA	TRBJ1-5	few	TGTGCCATCAGAGACAGGTCAGATCAGCCCCAGCATTTT	CAIRDRSDQPQHF
TRBV5-5	TRBD1	TRBJ2-5	NA	TGTGCCAGCAGCTCAGGACAGGGGATTTGGGAGACCCAGTACTTC	CASSSGQGIWETQYF
TRBV7-2	TRBD1	TRBJ1-4	NA	TGTGCCAGCAGTTTCCAGGGGGTAGGAGAAAAACTGTTTTTT	CASSFQGVGEKLFF
TRBV19	NA	TRBJ2-4	NA	TGTGCCAGTAGTATCGGCCCCCTGGGAGAAAACATTCAGTACTTC	CASSIGPLGENIQYF
TRBV13	NA	TRBJ2-3	NA	TGTGCCAGCAGCTTAGCTGGCGCCCCTAGCACAGATACGCAGTATTTT	CASSLAGAPSTDTQYF
TRBV6-5	NA	TRBJ2-7	NA	TGTGCCAGCAGCGTTAAGGGTTACGAGCAGTACTTC	CASSVKGYEQYF
TRBV4-2	TRBD2	TRBJ2-7	NA	TGTGCCAGCAGCCGCCGACTAGCGGGAGATTACTCCTACGAGCAGTACTTC	CASSRRLAGDYSYEQYF
TRBV28	TRBD1	TRBJ1-1	NA	TGTGCCAGCAGTTTGCCAGGGGGCGCGAGCATACGGATGAACACTGAAGCTTTCTTT	CASSLPGGASIRMNTEAFF
TRBV28	TRBD2	TRBJ2-7	NA	TGTGCCAGCAGTTTATTAACTAGCGGGAGTTTCCACGAGCAGTACTTC	CASSLLTSGSFHEQYF
TRBV18	TRBD2	TRBJ2-2	once	TGTGCCAGCTCACCCACCCTGACTAGCTCCGGGGAGCTGTTTTTT	CASSPTLTSSGELFF
TRBV30	NA	TRBJ1-1	few	TGTGCCTGGAGAAGGAGATACACTGAAGCTTTCTTT	CAWRRRYTEAFF